The TCR beta chain under discussion was sequenced for a study of cytomegalovirus exposure and HLA in healthy donors. Study-level background: Unique TCR beta sequences numbering about 100 million came from 150 million to 200 million T cells in an earlier analysis.

Germline V gives CDR1 MDHEN, CDR2 SYDVKM. This CDR3 is built from 15 residues. Trimming pared 5 bases from V and 0 bases from J, leaving 11 bases between. In the PCR, 60 Vbeta and 13 Jbeta primers were used. Produced via immunoSEQ multiplex PCR; TCRdb's table is partial and in-frame only. The repertoire has 100,000 or so clones, approximately 84% of them found once; the top ten carry 2.1%. The chain carries TRBV28 and TRBJ1-3; a possible D gene is TRBD1 (5 bases). The sample comprised PBMCs. The origin of this receptor is a man aged 18 to 30 in good health and CMV-seronegative. This CDR3 is CASSITGFSGNTIYF. CDR3 in DNA: TGTGCCAGCAGTATCACAGGTTTCTCTGGAAACACCATATATTTT.